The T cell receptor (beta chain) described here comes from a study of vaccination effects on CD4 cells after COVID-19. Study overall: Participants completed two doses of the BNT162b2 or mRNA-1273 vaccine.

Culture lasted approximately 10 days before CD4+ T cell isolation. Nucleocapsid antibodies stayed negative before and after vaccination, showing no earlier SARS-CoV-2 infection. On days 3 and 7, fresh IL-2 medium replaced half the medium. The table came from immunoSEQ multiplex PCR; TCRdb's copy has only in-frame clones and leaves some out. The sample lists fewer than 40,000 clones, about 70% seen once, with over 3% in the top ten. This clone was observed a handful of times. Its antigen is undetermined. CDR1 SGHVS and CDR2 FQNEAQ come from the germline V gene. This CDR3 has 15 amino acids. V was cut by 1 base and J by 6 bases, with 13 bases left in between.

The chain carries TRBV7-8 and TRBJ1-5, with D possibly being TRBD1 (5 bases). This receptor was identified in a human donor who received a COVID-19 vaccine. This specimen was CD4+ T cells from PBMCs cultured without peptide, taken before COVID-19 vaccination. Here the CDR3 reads CASSLGKTDRQPQHF. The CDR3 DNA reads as TGTGCCAGCAGCTTAGGGAAGACAGATCGTCAGCCCCAGCATTTT.